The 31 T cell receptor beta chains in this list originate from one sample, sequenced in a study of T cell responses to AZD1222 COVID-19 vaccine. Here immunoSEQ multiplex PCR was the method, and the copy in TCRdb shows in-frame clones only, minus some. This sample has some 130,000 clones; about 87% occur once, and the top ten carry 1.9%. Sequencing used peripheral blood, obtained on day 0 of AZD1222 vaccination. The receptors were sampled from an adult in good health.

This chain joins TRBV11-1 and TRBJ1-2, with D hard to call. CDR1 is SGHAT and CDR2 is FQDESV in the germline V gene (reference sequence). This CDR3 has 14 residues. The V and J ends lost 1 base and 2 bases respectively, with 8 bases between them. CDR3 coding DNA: TGTGCCAGCAGCTTAGGGAAGGCCAACTATGGCTACACCTTC. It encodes CASSLGKANYGYTF. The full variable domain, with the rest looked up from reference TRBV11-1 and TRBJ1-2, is EAEVAQSPRYKITEKSQAVAFWCDPISGHATLYWYRQILGQGPELLVQFQDESVVDDSQLPKDRFSAERLKGVDSTLKIQPAELGDSAMYLCASSLGKANYGYTFGSGTRLTVV.

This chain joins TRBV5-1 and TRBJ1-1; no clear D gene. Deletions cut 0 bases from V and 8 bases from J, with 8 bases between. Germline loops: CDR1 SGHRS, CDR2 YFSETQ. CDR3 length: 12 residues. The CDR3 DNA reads TGCGCCAGCAGCTTGGTTCCGACAGAAGCTTTCTTT. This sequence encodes CASSLVPTEAFF.

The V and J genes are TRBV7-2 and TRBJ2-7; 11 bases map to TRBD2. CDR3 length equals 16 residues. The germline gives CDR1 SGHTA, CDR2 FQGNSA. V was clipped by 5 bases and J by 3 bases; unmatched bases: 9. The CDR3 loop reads CASSERTSGLRYEQYF. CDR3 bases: TGTGCCAGCAGCGAACGGACTAGCGGGTTACGCTACGAGCAGTACTTC.

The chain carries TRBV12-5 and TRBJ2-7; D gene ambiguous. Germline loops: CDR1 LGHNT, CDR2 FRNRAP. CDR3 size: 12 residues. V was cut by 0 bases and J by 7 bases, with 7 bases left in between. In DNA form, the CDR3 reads TGTGCTAGTGGTTTGGTACGGTGGGAGCAGTACTTC. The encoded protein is CASGLVRWEQYF.

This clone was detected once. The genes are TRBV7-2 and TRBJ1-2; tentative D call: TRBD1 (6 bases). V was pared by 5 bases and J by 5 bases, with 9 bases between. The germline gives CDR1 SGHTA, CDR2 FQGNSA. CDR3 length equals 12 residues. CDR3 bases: TGTGCCAGCAGCCCGGACAGATATGGCTACACCTTC. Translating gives CASSPDRYGYTF.

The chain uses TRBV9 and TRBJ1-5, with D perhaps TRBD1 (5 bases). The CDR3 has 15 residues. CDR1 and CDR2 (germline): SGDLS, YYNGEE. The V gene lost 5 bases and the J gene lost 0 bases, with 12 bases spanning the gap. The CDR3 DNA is TGTGCCAGCAGTCTCGGGGCAAATAGCAATCAGCCCCAGCATTTT. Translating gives CASSLGANSNQPQHF.

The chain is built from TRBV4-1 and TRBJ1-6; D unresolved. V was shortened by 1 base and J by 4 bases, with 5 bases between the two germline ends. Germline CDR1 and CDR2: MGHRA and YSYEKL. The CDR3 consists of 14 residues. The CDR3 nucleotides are TGCGCCAGCAGCCAAGGACGGTATAATTCACCCCTCCACTTT. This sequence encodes CASSQGRYNSPLHF.

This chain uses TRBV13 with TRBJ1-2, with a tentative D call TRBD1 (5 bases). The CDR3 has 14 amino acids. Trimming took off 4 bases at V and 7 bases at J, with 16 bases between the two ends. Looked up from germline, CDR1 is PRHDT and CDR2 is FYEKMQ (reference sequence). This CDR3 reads CASSYRDAGSGYTF. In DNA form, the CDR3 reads TGTGCCAGCAGCTATCGGGATGCAGGGAGTGGCTACACCTTC.

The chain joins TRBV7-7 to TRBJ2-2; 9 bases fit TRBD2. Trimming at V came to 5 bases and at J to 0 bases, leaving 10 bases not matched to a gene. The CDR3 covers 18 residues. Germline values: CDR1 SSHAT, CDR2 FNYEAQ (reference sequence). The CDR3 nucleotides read TGTGCCAGCAGCAGCGACCAACTAGCGGGCCCGAACACCGGGGAGCTGTTTTTT. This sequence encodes CASSSDQLAGPNTGELFF.

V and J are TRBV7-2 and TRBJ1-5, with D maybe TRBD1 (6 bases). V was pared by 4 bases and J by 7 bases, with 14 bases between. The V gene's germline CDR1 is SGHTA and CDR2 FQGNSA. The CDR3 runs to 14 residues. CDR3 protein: CASSSPGAQQPQHF. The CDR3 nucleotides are TGTGCCAGCAGCTCCCCGGGGGCTCAACAGCCCCAGCATTTT.

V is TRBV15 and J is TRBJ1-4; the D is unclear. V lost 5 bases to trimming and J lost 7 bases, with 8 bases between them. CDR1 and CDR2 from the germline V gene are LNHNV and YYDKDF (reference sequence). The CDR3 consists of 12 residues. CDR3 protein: CATSSRSEKLFF. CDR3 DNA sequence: TGTGCCACCAGCTCCAGGAGTGAAAAACTGTTTTTT.

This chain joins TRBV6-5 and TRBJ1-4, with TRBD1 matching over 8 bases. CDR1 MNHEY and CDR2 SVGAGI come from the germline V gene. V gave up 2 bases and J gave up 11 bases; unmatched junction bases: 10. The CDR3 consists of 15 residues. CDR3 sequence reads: CASSYALGQGGKLFF. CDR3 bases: TGTGCCAGCAGTTACGCCCTAGGACAGGGAGGGAAACTGTTTTTT.

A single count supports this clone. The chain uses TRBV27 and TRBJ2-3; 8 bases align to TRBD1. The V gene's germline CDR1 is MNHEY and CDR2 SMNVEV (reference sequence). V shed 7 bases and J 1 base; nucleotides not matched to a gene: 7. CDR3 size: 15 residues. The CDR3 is CASNIWGQGTDTQYF. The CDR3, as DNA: TGTGCCAGCAATATATGGGGACAGGGCACAGATACGCAGTATTTT.

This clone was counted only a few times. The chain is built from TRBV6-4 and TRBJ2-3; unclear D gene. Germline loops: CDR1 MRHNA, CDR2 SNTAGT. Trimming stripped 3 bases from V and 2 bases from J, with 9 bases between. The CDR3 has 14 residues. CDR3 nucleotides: TGTGCCAGCAGTGATGGGTCTCCCACAGATACGCAGTATTTT. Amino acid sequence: CASSDGSPTDTQYF.

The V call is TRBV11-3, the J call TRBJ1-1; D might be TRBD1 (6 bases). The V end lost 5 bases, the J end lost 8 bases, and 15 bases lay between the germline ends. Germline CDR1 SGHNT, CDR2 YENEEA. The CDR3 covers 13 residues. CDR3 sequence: CASSADRTREAFF. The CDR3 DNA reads TGTGCCAGCAGCGCAGACAGGACAAGAGAAGCTTTCTTT. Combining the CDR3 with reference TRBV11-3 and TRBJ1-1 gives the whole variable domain EAGVVQSPRYKIIEKKQPVAFWCNPISGHNTLYWYLQNLGQGPELLIRYENEEAVDDSQLPKDRFSAERLKGVDSTLKIQPAELGDSAVYLCASSADRTREAFFGQGTRLTVV.

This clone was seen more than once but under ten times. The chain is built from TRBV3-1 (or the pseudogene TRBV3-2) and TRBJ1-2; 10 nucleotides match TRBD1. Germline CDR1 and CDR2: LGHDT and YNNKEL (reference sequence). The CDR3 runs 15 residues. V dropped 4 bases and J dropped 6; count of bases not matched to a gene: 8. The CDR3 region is CASSPSRQGAHGYTF. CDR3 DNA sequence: TGTGCCAGCAGCCCTTCTCGACAGGGGGCGCATGGCTACACCTTC.

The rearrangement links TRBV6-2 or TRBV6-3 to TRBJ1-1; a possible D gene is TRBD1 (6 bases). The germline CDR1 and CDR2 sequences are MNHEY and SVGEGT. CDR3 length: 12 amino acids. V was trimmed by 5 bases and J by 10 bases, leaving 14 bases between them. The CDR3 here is CASSNPQGGAFF. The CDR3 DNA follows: TGTGCCAGCAGTAACCCACAGGGAGGAGCTTTCTTT.

As DNA, the CDR3 is TGTGCCAGCAGCGTATCCATTCAGGACACCGGGGAGCTGTTTTTT. This sequence encodes CASSVSIQDTGELFF. The chain combines TRBV9 with TRBJ2-2, with D unresolved. Trimming left V 1 base short and J 3 bases short, with 10 bases between. This CDR3 contains 15 residues. Germline CDR1 reads SGDLS; CDR2 reads YYNGEE.

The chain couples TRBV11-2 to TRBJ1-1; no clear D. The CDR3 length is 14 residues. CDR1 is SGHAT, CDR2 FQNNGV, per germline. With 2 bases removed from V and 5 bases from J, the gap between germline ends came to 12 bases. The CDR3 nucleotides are TGTGCCAGCAGCTTAACACAATCGCGGACTGAAGCTTTCTTT. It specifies CASSLTQSRTEAFF.

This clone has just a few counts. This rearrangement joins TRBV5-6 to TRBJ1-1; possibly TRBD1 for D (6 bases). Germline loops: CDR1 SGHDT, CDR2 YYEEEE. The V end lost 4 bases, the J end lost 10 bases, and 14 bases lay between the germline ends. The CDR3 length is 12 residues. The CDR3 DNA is TGTGCCAGCAGCCGGGACACGGGGAGAGCTTTCTTT. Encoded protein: CASSRDTGRAFF. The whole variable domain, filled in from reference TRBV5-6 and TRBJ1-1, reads DAGVTQSPTHLIKTRGQQVTLRCSPKSGHDTVSWYQQALGQGPQFIFQYYEEEERQRGNFPDRFSGHQFPNYSSELNVNALLLGDSALYLCASSRDTGRAFFGQGTRLTVV.

The CDR3 DNA reads as TGTGCCACCAGCAGAGATGTTTGGGGGAACACTGAAGCTTTCTTT. Translating gives CATSRDVWGNTEAFF. This chain connects TRBV15 to TRBJ1-1; D remains ambiguous. CDR3 size: 15 residues. Per the germline V gene, CDR1 is LNHNV and CDR2 is YYDKDF (reference sequence). V was trimmed by 0 bases and J by 1 base, leaving 9 bases between them.

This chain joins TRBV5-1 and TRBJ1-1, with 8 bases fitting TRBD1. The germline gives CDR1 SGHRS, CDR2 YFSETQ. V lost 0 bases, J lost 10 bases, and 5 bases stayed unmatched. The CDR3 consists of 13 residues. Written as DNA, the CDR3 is TGCGCCAGCAGCTTGGCCCAGGGGGCGATAGCTTTCTTT. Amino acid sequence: CASSLAQGAIAFF. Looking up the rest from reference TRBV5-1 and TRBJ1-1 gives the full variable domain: KAGVTQTPRYLIKTRGQQVTLSCSPISGHRSVSWYQQTPGQGLQFLFEYFSETQRNKGNFPGRFSGRQFSNSRSEMNVSTLELGDSALYLCASSLAQGAIAFFGQGTRLTVV.

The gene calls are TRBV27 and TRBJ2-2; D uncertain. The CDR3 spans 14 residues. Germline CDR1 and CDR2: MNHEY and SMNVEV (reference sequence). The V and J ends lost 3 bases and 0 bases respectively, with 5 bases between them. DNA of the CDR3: TGTGCCAGCAGTTTCCCCACGAACACCGGGGAGCTGTTTTTT. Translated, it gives CASSFPTNTGELFF.

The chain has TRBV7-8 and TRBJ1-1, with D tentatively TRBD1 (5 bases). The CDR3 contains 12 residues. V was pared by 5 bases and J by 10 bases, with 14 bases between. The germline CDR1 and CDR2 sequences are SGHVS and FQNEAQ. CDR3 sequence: CASSPDSVSAFF. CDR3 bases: TGTGCCAGCAGCCCCGACAGCGTTTCAGCTTTCTTT.

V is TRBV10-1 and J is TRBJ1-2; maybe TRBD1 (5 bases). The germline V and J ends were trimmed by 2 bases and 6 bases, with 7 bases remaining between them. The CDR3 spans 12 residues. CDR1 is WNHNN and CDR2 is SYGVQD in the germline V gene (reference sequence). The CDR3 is CASSETRDGYTF. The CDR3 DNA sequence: TGCGCCAGCAGTGAGACCAGGGATGGCTACACCTTC.

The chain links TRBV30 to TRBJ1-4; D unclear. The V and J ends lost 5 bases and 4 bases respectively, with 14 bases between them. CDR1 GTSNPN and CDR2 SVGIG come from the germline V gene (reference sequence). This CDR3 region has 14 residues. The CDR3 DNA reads TGTGCCTGGCAACGGACGGCCTTTAATGAAAAACTGTTTTTT. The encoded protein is CAWQRTAFNEKLFF.

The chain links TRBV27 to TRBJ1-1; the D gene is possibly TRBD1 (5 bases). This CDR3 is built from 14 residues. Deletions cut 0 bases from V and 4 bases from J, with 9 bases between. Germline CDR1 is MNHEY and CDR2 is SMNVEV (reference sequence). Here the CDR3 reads CASSLSAGGTEAFF. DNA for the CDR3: TGTGCCAGCAGTTTATCCGCGGGGGGCACTGAAGCTTTCTTT.

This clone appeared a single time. As DNA, the CDR3 is TGTGCCAGCAGCCGTTTCGCGAATAGCAATCAGCCCCAGCATTTT. Encoded protein: CASSRFANSNQPQHF. This chain links TRBV7-6 with TRBJ1-5; D not resolved. CDR3 length equals 15 residues. Germline lookup yields CDR1 SGHVS and CDR2 FNYEAQ. The V gene lost 5 bases and the J gene lost 0 bases, with 11 bases spanning the gap. Complete variable domain (other parts from reference TRBV7-6 and TRBJ1-5): GAGVSQSPRYKVTKRGQDVALRCDPISGHVSLYWYRQALGQGPEFLTYFNYEAQQDKSGLPNDRFSAERPEGSISTLTIQRTEQRDSAMYRCASSRFANSNQPQHFGDGTRLSIL.

CDR3 in DNA: TGTGCCAGTAGTTGGGGCCAAGAGACCCAGTACTTC. Its translation: CASSWGQETQYF. The gene calls are TRBV19 and TRBJ2-5; no firm D call. CDR1 and CDR2 (germline): LNHDA, SQIVND (reference sequence). V shed 5 bases and J shed 1 base, with 5 bases lying between them. This CDR3 has 12 residues.

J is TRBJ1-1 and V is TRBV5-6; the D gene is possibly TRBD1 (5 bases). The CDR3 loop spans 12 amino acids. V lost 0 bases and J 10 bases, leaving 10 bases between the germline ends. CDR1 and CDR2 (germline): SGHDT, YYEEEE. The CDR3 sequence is CASSLGPGGAFF. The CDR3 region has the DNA TGTGCCAGCAGCTTGGGCCCGGGGGGAGCTTTCTTT.

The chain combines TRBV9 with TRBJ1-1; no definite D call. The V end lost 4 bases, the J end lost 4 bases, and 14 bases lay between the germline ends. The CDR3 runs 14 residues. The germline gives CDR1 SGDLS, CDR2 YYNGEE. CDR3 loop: CASSLDVRSTEAFF. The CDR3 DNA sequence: TGTGCCAGCAGCCTCGACGTTAGATCCACTGAAGCTTTCTTT. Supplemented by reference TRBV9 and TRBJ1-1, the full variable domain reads DSGVTQTPKHLITATGQRVTLRCSPRSGDLSVYWYQQSLDQGLQFLIQYYNGEERAKGNILERFSAQQFPDLHSELNLSSLELGDSALYFCASSLDVRSTEAFFGQGTRLTVV.